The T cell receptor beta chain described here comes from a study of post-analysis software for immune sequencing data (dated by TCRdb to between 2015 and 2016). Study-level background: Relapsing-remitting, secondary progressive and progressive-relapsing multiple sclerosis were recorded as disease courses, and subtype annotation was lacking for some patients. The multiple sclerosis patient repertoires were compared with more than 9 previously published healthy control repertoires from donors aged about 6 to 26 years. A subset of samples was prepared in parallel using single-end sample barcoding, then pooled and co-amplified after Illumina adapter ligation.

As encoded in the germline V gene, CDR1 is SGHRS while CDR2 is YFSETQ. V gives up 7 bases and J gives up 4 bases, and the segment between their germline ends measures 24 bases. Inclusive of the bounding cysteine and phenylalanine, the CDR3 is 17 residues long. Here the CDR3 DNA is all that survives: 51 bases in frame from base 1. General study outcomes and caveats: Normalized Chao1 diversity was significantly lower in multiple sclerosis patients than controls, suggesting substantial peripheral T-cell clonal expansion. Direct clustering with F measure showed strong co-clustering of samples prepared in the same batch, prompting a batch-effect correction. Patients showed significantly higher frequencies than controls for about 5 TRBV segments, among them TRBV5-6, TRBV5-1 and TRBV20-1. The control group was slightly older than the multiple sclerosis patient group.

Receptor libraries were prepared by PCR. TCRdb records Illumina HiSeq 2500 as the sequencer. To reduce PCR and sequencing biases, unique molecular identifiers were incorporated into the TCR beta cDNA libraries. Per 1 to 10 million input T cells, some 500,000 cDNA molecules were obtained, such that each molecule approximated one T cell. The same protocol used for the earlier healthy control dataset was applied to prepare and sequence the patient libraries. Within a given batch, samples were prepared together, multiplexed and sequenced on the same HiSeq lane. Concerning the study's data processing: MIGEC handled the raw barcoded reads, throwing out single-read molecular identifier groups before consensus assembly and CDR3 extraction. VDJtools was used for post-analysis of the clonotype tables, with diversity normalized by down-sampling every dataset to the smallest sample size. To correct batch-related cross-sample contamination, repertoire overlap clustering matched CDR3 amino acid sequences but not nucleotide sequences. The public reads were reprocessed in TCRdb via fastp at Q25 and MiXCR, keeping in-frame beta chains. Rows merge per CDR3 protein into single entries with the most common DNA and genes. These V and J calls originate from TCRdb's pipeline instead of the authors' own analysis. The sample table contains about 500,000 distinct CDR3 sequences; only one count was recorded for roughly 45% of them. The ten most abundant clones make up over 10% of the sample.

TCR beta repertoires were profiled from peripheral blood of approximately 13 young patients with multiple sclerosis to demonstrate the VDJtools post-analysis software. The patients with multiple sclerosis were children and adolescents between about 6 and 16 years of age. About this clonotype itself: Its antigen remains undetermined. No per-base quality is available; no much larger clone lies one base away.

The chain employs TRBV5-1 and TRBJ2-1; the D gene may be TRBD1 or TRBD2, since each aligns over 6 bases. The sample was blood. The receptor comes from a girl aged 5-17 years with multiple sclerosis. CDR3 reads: CASGSVKTGGNYNEQFF. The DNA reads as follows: TGCGCCAGCGGGTCGGTAAAGACAGGCGGGAATTACAATGAGCAGTTCTTC.